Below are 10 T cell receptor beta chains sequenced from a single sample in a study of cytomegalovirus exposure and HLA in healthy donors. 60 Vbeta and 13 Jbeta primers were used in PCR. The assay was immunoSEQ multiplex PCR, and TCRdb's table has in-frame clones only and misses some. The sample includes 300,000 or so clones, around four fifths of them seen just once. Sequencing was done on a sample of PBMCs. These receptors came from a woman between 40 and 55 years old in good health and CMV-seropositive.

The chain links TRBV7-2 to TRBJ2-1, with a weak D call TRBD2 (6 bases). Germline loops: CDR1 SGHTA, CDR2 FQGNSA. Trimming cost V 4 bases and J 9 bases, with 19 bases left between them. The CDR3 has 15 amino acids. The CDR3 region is CASSYAGTSNLEQFF. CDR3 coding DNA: TGTGCCAGCAGCTACGCCGGGACTTCCAATCTTGAGCAGTTCTTC.

The DNA for the CDR3 is TGTGCCAGCAGCCGACCCCGGACAGAGAACACTGAAGCTTTCTTT. Its translation is CASSRPRTENTEAFF. The rearrangement uses TRBV7-9 and TRBJ1-1; possible D gene TRBD1, 6 bases. This CDR3 is 15 amino acids long. Germline V gene sequence: CDR1 SEHNR, CDR2 FQNEAQ (reference sequence). V dropped 5 bases and J dropped 1 base, with 14 bases sitting between them.

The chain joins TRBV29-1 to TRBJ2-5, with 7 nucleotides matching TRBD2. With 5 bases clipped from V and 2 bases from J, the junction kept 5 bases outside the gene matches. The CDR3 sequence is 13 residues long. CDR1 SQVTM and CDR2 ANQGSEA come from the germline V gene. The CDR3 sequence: CSVSTSVQETQYF. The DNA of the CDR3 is TGCAGCGTTAGTACTAGCGTACAAGAGACCCAGTACTTC.

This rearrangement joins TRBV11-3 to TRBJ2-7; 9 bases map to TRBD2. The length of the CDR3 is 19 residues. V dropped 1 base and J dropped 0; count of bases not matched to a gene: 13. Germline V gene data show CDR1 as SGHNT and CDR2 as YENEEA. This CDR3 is CASSLAPASGTRSSYEQYF. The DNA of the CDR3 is TGTGCCAGCAGCTTAGCCCCCGCTAGCGGGACGAGGAGCTCCTACGAGCAGTACTTC. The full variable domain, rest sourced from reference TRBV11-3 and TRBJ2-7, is EAGVVQSPRYKIIEKKQPVAFWCNPISGHNTLYWYLQNLGQGPELLIRYENEEAVDDSQLPKDRFSAERLKGVDSTLKIQPAELGDSAVYLCASSLAPASGTRSSYEQYFGPGTRLTVT.

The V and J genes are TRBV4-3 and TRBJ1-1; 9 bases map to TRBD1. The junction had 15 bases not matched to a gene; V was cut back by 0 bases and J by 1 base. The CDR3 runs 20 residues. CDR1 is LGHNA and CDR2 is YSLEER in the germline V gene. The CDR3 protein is CASSQENQPSTGGSNTEAFF. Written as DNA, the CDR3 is TGCGCCAGCAGCCAAGAGAACCAACCGTCGACAGGGGGGTCGAACACTGAAGCTTTCTTT.

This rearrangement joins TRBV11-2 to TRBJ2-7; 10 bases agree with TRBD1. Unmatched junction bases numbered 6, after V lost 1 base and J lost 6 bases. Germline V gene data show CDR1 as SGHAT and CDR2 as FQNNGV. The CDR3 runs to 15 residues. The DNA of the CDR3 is TGTGCCAGCAGCTTAGTGGGACAGGGGCCCTCCGAGCAGTACTTC. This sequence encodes CASSLVGQGPSEQYF.

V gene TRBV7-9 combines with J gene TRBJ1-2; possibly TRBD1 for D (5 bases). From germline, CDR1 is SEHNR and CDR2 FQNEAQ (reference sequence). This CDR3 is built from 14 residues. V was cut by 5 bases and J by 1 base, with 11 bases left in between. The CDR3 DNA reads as TGTGCCAGCAGCCCGGGGGACGGTAACTATGGCTACACCTTC. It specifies CASSPGDGNYGYTF.

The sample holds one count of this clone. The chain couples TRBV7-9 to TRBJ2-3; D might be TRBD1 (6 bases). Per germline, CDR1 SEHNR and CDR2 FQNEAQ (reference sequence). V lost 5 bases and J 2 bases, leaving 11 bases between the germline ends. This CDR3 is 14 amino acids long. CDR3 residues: CASSLGQTTDTQYF. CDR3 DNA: TGTGCCAGCAGCCTTGGACAGACCACAGATACGCAGTATTTT. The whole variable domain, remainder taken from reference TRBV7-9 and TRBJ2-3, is DTGVSQNPRHKITKRGQNVTFRCDPISEHNRLYWYRQTLGQGPEFLTYFQNEAQLEKSRLLSDRFSAERPKGSFSTLEIQRTEQGDSAMYLCASSLGQTTDTQYFGPGTRLTVL.

The CDR3 region has the DNA TGTGCCAGCAGATACACCGAAGGACCAGGGAGGAAGGGCGAGCAGTACTTC. Its protein product is CASRYTEGPGRKGEQYF. The chain employs TRBV7-2 and TRBJ2-7; TRBD2 might be the D (6 bases). V lost 6 bases and J 6 bases, leaving 27 bases between the germline ends. The CDR3 is 17 amino acids. Per germline, CDR1 SGHTA and CDR2 FQGNSA.

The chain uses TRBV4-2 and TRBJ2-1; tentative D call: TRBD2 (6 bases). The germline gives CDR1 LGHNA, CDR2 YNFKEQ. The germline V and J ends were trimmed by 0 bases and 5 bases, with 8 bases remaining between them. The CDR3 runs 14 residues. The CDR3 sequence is CASSQDLANNEQFF. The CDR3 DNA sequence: TGTGCCAGCAGCCAAGATCTAGCGAACAATGAGCAGTTCTTC.